Included here is one TCR beta chain sequence, with context. Its matching antigen is unknown. The donors were healthy bone marrow donors. The donors, nominally healthy at sampling, likely had unrecorded immune exposures. The sample belongs to a study of cytomegalovirus exposure and HLA in healthy donors. Study details: For the approximately 430 genotyped donors, 75% to 90% fell within the Caucasian-associated ancestry cluster.

The PCR ran on 60 Vbeta and 13 Jbeta primers. Measured with immunoSEQ multiplex PCR; TCRdb has only the in-frame clones, and not every one. The repertoire holds about 160,000 clones, with approximately 84% as singletons. The study's findings and limits: The study carried out a later analysis of TCR beta sequences. It associated some 18,000 of them with specific HLA alleles at a false discovery rate of 0.05.

Sequencing was done on a sample of PBMCs. This receptor was taken from a male donor in good health and CMV-seropositive.

As DNA, the CDR3 is TGTGCCAGCAGCCCGGGACTTAGTCGAGATACGCAGTATTTT. It codes for CASSPGLSRDTQYF. This rearrangement joins TRBV2 to TRBJ2-3, with a tentative D call TRBD2 (6 bases). CDR1 and CDR2 from the germline V gene are SNHLY and FYNNEI. This CDR3 region has 14 residues. V was trimmed by 6 bases and J by 5 bases, leaving 15 bases between them. The entire variable domain, with the rest obtained from reference TRBV2 and TRBJ2-3, is as follows: EPEVTQTPSHQVTQMGQEVILRCVPISNHLYFYWYRQILGQKVEFLVSFYNNEISEKSEIFDDQFSVERPDGSNFTLKIRSTKLEDSAMYFCASSPGLSRDTQYFGPGTRLTVL.